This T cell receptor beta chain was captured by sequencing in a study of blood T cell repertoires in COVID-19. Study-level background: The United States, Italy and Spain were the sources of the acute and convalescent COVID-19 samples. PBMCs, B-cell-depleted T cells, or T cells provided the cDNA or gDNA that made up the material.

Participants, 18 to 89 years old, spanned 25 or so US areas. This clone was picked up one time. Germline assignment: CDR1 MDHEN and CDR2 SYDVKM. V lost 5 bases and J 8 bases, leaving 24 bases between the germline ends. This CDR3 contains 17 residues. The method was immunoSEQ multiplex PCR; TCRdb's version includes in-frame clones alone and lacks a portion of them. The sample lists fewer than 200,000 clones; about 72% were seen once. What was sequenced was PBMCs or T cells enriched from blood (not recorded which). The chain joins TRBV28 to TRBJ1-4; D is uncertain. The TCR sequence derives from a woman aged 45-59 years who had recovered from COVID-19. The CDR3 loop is CASSRPGLDGKDEKLFF. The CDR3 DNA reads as TGTGCCAGCAGTCGTCCGGGGTTAGATGGAAAGGACGAAAAACTGTTTTTT.